Detailed here is one TCR beta chain. Its antigen remains unknown. The record originates from a study of cytomegalovirus exposure and HLA in healthy donors. As for the study in general: HLA-typed donors were the source of around 87 million unique TCRs, which an early data release held.

PCR used 60 Vbeta primers and 13 Jbeta primers. The method was immunoSEQ multiplex PCR; TCRdb's version includes in-frame clones alone and lacks a portion of them. The listing records approximately 38,000 clones. Germline CDR1 is LNHDA and CDR2 is SQIVND (reference sequence). V gave up 6 bases and J gave up 2 bases; unmatched junction bases: 4. The CDR3 has 15 residues. Study-wide points: Reported results showed that the classifier diagnosed cytomegalovirus status with high specificity and sensitivity.

The clonotype was recovered from a man aged 35 to 55 in good health and CMV-seropositive. V gene TRBV19 combines with J gene TRBJ2-3; 11 bases fit TRBD1. The sequenced material came from PBMCs. As DNA, the CDR3 is TGTGCCAGTAGACCCGGACAGGGGGCCACAGATACGCAGTATTTT. Its translation: CASRPGQGATDTQYF. Drawing the rest from reference TRBV19 and TRBJ2-3, the complete variable domain is DGGITQSPKYLFRKEGQNVTLSCEQNLNHDAMYWYRQDPGQGLRLIYYSQIVNDFQKGDIAEGYSVSREKKESFPLTVTSAQKNPTAFYLCASRPGQGATDTQYFGPGTRLTVL.